One and the same sample provided the 10 T cell receptor beta chains below, sequenced in a study of blood T cell repertoires in COVID-19. The table came from immunoSEQ multiplex PCR; TCRdb's copy has only in-frame clones and leaves some out. Of 110,000 or so clones detected, about nine tenths appear once; the ten largest clones hold over 2%. Source material: peripheral blood. These receptors were collected from a human donor in a cohort sampled during active COVID-19.

J is TRBJ1-1 and V is TRBV6-2 or TRBV6-3; D is ambiguous. This CDR3 spans 15 amino acids. V shed 7 bases and J shed 0 bases, with 15 bases lying between them. The germline gives CDR1 MNHEY, CDR2 SVGEGT. The CDR3 loop reads CASTPGQTMNTEAFF. The CDR3 DNA reads TGTGCCAGCACCCCCGGGCAGACTATGAACACTGAAGCTTTCTTT.

The rearrangement joins TRBV13 to TRBJ2-7, with D maybe TRBD2 (6 bases). Trimming left V 3 bases short and J 2 bases short, with 14 bases between. Germline V gives CDR1 PRHDT, CDR2 FYEKMQ (reference sequence). The length of the CDR3 is 15 residues. In DNA form, the CDR3 reads TGTGCCAGCAGCTTCAGAGGGGAGGTAGCCTACGAGCAGTACTTC. This codes for CASSFRGEVAYEQYF.

The chain recombines TRBV10-3 with TRBJ1-1; 7 nucleotides agree with TRBD1. With 6 bases clipped from V and 3 bases from J, the junction kept 4 bases outside the gene matches. The CDR3 covers 13 residues. CDR1 and CDR2 from the germline V gene are ENHRY and SYGVKD. The CDR3 loop reads CAIRGDSYTEAFF. CDR3 in DNA: TGTGCCATCAGGGGGGACAGCTACACTGAAGCTTTCTTT.

This clone occurred once. This CDR3 is also generated by other DNA sequences in the sample. The chain is built from TRBV19 and TRBJ2-7, with 7 bases identical to TRBD1. Trimming at V came to 3 bases and at J to 6 bases, leaving 8 bases not matched to a gene. This CDR3 spans 14 amino acids. CDR1 and CDR2 from the germline V gene are LNHDA and SQIVND (reference sequence). DNA for the CDR3: TGTGCCAGTAGTATGGCTTCAGGGGGTGGCGAGCAGTACTTC. Its translation is CASSMASGGGEQYF.

This clone was found a few times. This sequence joins TRBV19 and TRBJ1-4, with unresolved D. The CDR3 sequence is 14 residues long. The V end was cut by 4 bases, the J end by 5 bases, with 11 bases between. Germline V gene sequence: CDR1 LNHDA, CDR2 SQIVND (reference sequence). DNA for the CDR3: TGTGCCAGTAGTAGACGACTCCAAAATGAAAAACTGTTTTTT. Protein product: CASSRRLQNEKLFF.

This clone was seen once. This chain uses TRBV11-2 with TRBJ2-3, with TRBD2 matching 12 bases. Losses at the gene ends were 5 bases for V and 0 bases for J; bases not matched to a gene: 3. Germline assignment: CDR1 SGHAT and CDR2 FQNNGV. The CDR3 contains 16 residues. The DNA for the CDR3 is TGTGCCAGCAGCCGTCTAGCGGGGGGGAGCACAGATACGCAGTATTTT. It yields the protein CASSRLAGGSTDTQYF.

The chain joins TRBV18 to TRBJ2-1; D remains ambiguous. The germline V gene has CDR1 KGHSH and CDR2 LQKENI. V was pared by 2 bases and J by 9 bases, with 8 bases between. The CDR3 is 12 residues long. The CDR3 here is CASSPSSREQFF. In DNA form, the CDR3 reads TGTGCCAGCTCACCATCAAGCCGTGAGCAGTTCTTC. Full variable domain (remainder filled in from reference TRBV18 and TRBJ2-1): NAGVMQNPRHLVRRRGQEARLRCSPMKGHSHVYWYRQLPEEGLKFMVYLQKENIIDESGMPKERFSAEFPKEGPSILRIQQVVRGDSAAYFCASSPSSREQFFGPGTRLTVL.

This sequence joins TRBV2 and TRBJ1-6; 7 nucleotides align to TRBD1. CDR3 length equals 15 residues. Germline V lookup: CDR1 SNHLY, CDR2 FYNNEI. The junction had 6 bases not matched to a gene; V was cut back by 4 bases and J by 6 bases. The CDR3 protein is CASSATGNFNSPLHF. The CDR3 bases are TGTGCCAGCAGTGCGACAGGGAATTTTAATTCACCCCTCCACTTT.

The CDR3 nucleotides read TGTGCCAGCAGCATCCCAACAGGGAACTCTGGGGCCAACGTCCTGACTTTC. It encodes CASSIPTGNSGANVLTF. This chain uses TRBV11-2 with TRBJ2-6; possibly TRBD1 for D (6 bases). This CDR3 is built from 17 residues. Germline CDR1 reads SGHAT; CDR2 reads FQNNGV. The V end was cut by 5 bases, the J end by 0 bases, with 14 bases between.

This chain joins TRBV5-5 and TRBJ2-3, with 10 bases that match TRBD2. Trimming cost V 2 bases and J 0 bases; bases outside gene matches: 0. The CDR3 has 15 residues. Germline V gene lookup returns CDR1 SGHKS and CDR2 YYEKEE (reference sequence). CDR3 nucleotide sequence: TGTGCCAGCAGCTTACTAGCGGGGAGCACAGATACGCAGTATTTT. Amino acids: CASSLLAGSTDTQYF. Full variable domain (remainder filled in from reference TRBV5-5 and TRBJ2-3): DAGVTQSPTHLIKTRGQQVTLRCSPISGHKSVSWYQQVLGQGPQFIFQYYEKEERGRGNFPDRFSARQFPNYSSELNVNALLLGDSALYLCASSLLAGSTDTQYFGPGTRLTVL.